The clone carrying this T cell receptor (beta chain) was seen a handful of times. Antigen unknown. Via the markers CD45RO/CCR7/CD25/CD127/CD95/CD27, stem cell-like memory, regulatory, central memory and naive CD4+ cells were sorted. The sample is drawn from a study of beta chain features in type 1 diabetes. Overall study findings and caveats: Shorter TCRB CDR3s, moderately but significantly so, marked every one of the four CD4+ subsets in Type 1 diabetes patients.

The CDR3 has 16 residues. V lost 0 bases, J lost 5 bases, and 10 bases stayed unmatched. Germline-derived CDR1 and CDR2 are SGHRS and YFSETQ. The sequenced template was cDNA made from the entire isolated RNA. The protocol was immunoSEQ multiplex PCR, while the TCRdb copy is restricted to in-frame clones and leaves out a portion. The sample has approximately 260,000 clones, about 24% seen once. Sequencing used naive CD4+ T cells from blood. The J gene is TRBJ2-5, the V gene TRBV5-1; 7 bases fit TRBD1. The receptor was derived from a woman in her twenties or thirties with type 1 diabetes. In DNA form, the CDR3 reads TGCGCCAGCAGCTTGGTTCGAGGGACAGTAGAGGAGACCCAGTACTTC. This sequence encodes CASSLVRGTVEETQYF.